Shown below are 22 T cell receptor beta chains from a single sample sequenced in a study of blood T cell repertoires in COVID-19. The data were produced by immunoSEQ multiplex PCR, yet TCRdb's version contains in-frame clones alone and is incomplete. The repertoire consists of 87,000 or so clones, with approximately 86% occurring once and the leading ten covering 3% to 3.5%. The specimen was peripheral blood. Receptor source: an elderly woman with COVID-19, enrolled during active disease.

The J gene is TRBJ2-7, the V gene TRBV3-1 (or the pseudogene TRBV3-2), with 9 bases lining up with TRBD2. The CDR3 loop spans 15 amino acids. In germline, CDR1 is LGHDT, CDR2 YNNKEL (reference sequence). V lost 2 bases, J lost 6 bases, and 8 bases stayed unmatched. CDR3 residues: CASSQRLAARGEQYF. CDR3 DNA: TGTGCCAGCAGCCAACGACTAGCGGCGCGAGGCGAGCAGTACTTC.

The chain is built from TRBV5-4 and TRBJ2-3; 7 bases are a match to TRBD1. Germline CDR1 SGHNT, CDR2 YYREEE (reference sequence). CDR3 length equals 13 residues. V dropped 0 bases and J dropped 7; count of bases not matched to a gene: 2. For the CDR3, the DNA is TGTGCCAGCAGCTTGGGGACAGGTTATACGCAGTATTTT. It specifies CASSLGTGYTQYF.

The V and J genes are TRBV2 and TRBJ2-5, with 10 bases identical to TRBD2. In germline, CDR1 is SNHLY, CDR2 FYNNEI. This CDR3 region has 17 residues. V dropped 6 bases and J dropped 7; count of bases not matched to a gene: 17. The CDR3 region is CASRPGGPRASGGTQYF. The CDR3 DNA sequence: TGTGCCAGCAGACCCGGGGGTCCTAGGGCTAGCGGGGGGACCCAGTACTTC. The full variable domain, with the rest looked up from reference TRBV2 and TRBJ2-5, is EPEVTQTPSHQVTQMGQEVILRCVPISNHLYFYWYRQILGQKVEFLVSFYNNEISEKSEIFDDQFSVERPDGSNFTLKIRSTKLEDSAMYFCASRPGGPRASGGTQYFGPGTRLLVL.

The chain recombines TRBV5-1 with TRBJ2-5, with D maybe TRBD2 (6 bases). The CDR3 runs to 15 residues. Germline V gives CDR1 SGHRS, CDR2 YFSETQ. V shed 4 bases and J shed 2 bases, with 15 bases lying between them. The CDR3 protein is CASSLAGTEQETQYF. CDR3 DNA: TGCGCCAGCAGCCTTGCGGGGACGGAACAAGAGACCCAGTACTTC.

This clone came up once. In DNA, the CDR3 is TGTGCCAGCAGCCGGGACAGACGCTCTGGGGCCAACGTCCTGACTTTC. Translated: CASSRDRRSGANVLTF. This chain joins TRBV6-2 or TRBV6-3 and TRBJ2-6; 7 bases agree with TRBD1. The CDR3 runs to 16 residues. Germline CDR1 is MNHEY and CDR2 is SVGEGT. V lost 6 bases, J lost 0 bases, and 5 bases stayed unmatched.

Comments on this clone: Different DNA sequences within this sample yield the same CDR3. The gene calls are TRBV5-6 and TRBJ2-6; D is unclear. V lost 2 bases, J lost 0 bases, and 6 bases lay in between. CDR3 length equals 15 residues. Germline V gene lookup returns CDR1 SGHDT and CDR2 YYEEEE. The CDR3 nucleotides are TGTGCCAGCAGCTTAGGAGTCTCTGGGGCCAACGTCCTGACTTTC. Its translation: CASSLGVSGANVLTF.

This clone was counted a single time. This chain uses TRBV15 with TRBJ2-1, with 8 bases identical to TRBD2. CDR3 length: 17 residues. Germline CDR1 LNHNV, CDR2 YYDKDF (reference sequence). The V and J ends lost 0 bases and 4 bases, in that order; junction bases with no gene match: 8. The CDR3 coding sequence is TGTGCCACCAGCAGAGAGCGGAGTAAGCGGGGGTACAATGAGCAGTTCTTC. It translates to CATSRERSKRGYNEQFF.

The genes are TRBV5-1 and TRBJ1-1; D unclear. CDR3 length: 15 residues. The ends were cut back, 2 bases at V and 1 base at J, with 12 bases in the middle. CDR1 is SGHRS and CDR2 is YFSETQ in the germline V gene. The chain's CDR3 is CASSFIPDWNTEAFF. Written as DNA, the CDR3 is TGCGCCAGCAGCTTTATTCCAGATTGGAACACTGAAGCTTTCTTT.

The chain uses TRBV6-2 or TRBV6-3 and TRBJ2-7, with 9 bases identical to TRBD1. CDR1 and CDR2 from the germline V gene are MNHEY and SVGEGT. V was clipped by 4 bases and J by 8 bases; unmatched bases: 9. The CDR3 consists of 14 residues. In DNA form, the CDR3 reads TGTGCCAGCAGTTTCCCCGGGACAGGGAGGAAGCAGTACTTC. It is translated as CASSFPGTGRKQYF.

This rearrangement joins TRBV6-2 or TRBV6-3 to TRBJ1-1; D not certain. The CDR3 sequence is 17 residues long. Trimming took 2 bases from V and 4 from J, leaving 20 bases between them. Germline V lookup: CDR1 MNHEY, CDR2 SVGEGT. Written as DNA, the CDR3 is TGTGCCAGCAGTTACCGGGCAGAGGGCGGGGTGGTCACTGAAGCTTTCTTT. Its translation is CASSYRAEGGVVTEAFF.

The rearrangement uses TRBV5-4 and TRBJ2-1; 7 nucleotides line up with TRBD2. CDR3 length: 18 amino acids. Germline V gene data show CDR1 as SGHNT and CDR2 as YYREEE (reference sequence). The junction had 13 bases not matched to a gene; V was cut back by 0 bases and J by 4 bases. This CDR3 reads CASSLVERGGSEYNEQFF. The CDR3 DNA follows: TGTGCCAGCAGCTTGGTTGAGAGGGGCGGGAGCGAATACAATGAGCAGTTCTTC.

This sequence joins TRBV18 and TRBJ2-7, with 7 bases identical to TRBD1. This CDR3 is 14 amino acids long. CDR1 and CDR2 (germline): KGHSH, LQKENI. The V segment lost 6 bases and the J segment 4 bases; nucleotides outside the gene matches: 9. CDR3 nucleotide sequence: TGTGCCAGCTCGACAGGGCCCAAGGGGTACGAGCAGTACTTC. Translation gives CASSTGPKGYEQYF.

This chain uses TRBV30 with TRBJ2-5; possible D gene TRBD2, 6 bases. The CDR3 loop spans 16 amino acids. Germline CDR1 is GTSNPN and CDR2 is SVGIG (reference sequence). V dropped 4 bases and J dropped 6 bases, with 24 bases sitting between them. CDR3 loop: CAWMTESWRLVKTQYF. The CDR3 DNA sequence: TGTGCCTGGATGACGGAGAGTTGGAGACTAGTAAAGACCCAGTACTTC.

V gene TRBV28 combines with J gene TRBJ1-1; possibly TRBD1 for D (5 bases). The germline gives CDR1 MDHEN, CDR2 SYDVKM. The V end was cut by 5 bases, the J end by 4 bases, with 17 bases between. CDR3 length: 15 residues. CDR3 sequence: CASSPHAGGGTEAFF. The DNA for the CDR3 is TGTGCCAGCAGTCCCCATGCCGGGGGGGGCACTGAAGCTTTCTTT.

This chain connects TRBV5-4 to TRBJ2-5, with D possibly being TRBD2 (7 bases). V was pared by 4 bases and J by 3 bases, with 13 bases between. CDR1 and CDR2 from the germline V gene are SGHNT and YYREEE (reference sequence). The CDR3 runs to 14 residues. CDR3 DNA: TGTGCCAGCAGCGGGGGGGGGCTAAAAGAGACCCAGTACTTC. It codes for CASSGGGLKETQYF.

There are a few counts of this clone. The CDR3 is CASSHRGSGGFYEQYF. CDR3 in DNA: TGCGCCAGCAGCCACCGGGGTAGCGGGGGATTCTACGAGCAGTACTTC. The chain joins TRBV5-1 to TRBJ2-7; 9 positions match TRBD2. Germline assignment: CDR1 SGHRS and CDR2 YFSETQ. The ends lost 4 bases at V and 3 bases at J; junction bases unmatched: 11. The CDR3 totals 16 residues.

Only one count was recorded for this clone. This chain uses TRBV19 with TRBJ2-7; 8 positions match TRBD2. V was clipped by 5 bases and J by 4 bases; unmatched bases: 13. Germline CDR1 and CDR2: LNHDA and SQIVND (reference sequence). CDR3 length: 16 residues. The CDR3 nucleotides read TGTGCCAGTAGTGGGCCCCGACGGGGGGGCCGTTACGAGCAGTACTTC. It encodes CASSGPRRGGRYEQYF.

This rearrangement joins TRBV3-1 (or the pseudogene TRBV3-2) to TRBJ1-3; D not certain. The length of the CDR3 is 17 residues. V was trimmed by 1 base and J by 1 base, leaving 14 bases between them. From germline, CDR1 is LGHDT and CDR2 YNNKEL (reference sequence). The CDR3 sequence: CASSQGPWGGSGNTIYF. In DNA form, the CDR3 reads TGTGCCAGCAGCCAAGGGCCTTGGGGAGGATCTGGAAACACCATATATTTT.

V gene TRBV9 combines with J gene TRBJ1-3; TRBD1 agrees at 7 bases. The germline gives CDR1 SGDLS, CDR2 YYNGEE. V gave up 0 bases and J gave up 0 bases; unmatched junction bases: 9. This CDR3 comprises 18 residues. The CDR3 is CASSVDPGQRFSGNTIYF. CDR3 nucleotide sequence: TGTGCCAGCAGCGTAGACCCGGGACAGCGATTCTCTGGAAACACCATATATTTT.

CDR3 region: CASSTGVRGFETQYF. The CDR3 DNA reads as TGTGCCAGCAGTACAGGGGTTAGGGGTTTCGAGACCCAGTACTTC. The rearrangement uses TRBV27 and TRBJ2-5; TRBD1 matches at 7 bases. The V gene's germline CDR1 is MNHEY and CDR2 SMNVEV (reference sequence). Trimming removed 5 bases from V and 5 bases from J; junction bases left unmatched: 11. The CDR3 is 15 amino acids.

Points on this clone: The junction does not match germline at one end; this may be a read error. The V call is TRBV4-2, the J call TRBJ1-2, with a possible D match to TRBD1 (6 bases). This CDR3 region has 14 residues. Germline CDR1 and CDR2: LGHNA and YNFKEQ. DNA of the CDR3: TGTGCCAGCCGCCAGTGGGACACAGACTATGGCTACACCTTC. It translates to CASRQWDTDYGYTF.

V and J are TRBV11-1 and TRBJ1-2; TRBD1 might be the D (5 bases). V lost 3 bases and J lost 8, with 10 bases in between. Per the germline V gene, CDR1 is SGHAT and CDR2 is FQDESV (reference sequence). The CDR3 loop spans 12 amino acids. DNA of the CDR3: TGTGCCAGCAGCTTGGGGCTCGGGGGCTACACCTTC. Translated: CASSLGLGGYTF.